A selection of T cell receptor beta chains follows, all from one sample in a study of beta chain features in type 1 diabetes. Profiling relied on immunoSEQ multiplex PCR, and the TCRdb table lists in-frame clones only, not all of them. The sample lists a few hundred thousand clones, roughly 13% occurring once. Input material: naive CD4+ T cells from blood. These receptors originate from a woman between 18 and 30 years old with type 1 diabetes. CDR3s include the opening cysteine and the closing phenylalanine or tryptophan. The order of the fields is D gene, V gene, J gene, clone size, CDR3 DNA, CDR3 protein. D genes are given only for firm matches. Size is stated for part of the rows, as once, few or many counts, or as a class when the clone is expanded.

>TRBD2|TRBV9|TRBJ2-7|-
TGTGCCAGCAGCGTAGGTCGGGAGGGCTTCAACGAGCAGTACTTC
CASSVGREGFNEQYF
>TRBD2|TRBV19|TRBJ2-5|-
TGTGCCAGTAGTATCGGGGCGGCGGGAGTAGGACAAGAGACCCAGTACTTC
CASSIGAAGVGQETQYF
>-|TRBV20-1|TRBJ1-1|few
TGCAGTGCTAGTAGAACTGAAGCTTTCTTT
CSASRTEAFF
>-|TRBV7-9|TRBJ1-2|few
TGTGCCAGCAGCTTGGAAATGACAGTCGGTGGCTACACCTTC
CASSLEMTVGGYTF
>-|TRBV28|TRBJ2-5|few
TGTGCCAGCTATACAAGGGGCAGTCAAGAGACCCAGTACTTC
CASYTRGSQETQYF
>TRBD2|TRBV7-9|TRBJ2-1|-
TGTGCCAGCAGCAGCCTGGGGGGGACGTCGCTAGCGGAGCAGTTCTTC
CASSSLGGTSLAEQFF
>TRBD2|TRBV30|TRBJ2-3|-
TGTGCCTGGAGCAGCGGGAGGGCCGCAGATACGCAGTATTTT
CAWSSGRAADTQYF
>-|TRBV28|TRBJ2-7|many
TGTGCCAGCGAAGAGCGGTACGAGCAGTACTTC
CASEERYEQYF
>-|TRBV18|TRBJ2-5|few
TGTGCCAGCTCACCCCGGGGCCAAGAGACCCAGTACTTC
CASSPRGQETQYF
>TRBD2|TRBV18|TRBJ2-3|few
TGTGCCAGCTCACCTAGACTCGCGGGAGTCGGAGATACGCAGTATTTT
CASSPRLAGVGDTQYF
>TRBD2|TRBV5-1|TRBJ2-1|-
TGCGCCAGCAGCTTGATGACTAGCGGGAGCAATAGTGAGCAGTTCTTC
CASSLMTSGSNSEQFF
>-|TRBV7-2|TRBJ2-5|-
TGTGCCAGCAGCATCAGGGAGACCCAGTACTTC
CASSIRETQYF
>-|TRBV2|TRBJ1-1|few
TGTGCCAACCACAGGGTCGAGGGGACTGAAGCTTTCTTT
CANHRVEGTEAFF
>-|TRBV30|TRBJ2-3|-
TGTGCCTGGAGTGTACTTTCTTTAAGCGCAACGCAGTATTTT
CAWSVLSLSATQYF
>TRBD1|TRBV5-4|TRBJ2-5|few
TGTGCCAGCAGCTTGTCCGGGACAGGGTTAAAGACCCAGTACTTC
CASSLSGTGLKTQYF
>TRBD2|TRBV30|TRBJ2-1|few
TGTGCCTGGAGGGCTAGCGGTTCTAGCTCCTACAATGAGCAGTTCTTC
CAWRASGSSSYNEQFF
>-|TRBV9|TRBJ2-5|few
TGTGCCAGCAGCGTAGGTAGACAGGGACTCCAAGAGACCCAGTACTTC
CASSVGRQGLQETQYF
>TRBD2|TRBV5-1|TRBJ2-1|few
TGCGCCAGCAGCTTTATACTAGCGCGAAGCTCTGGGAATGAGCAGTTCTTC
CASSFILARSSGNEQFF
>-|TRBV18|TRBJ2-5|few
TGTGCCAGCTCACTCCGGACACAGTGGTGGGAAGAGACCCAGTACTTC
CASSLRTQWWEETQYF
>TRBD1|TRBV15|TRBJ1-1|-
TGTGCCACCAGCAGTACAGGGGCCCGGAGGACTGAAGCTTTCTTT
CATSSTGARRTEAFF
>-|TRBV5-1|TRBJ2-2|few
TGCGCCAGCAGCTTGGGCTCCAGGGGTGGAACCGGGGAGCTGTTTTTT
CASSLGSRGGTGELFF
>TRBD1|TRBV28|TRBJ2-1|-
TGTGCCAGCAGTGACCCAAGGCCAGGGGGAAACAATGAGCAGTTCTTC
CASSDPRPGGNNEQFF
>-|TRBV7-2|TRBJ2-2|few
TGTGCCAGCAGCTTAGTTTTTCGGGGAGCCGGGGAGCTGTTTTTT
CASSLVFRGAGELFF
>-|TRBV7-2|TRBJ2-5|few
TGTGCCAGCAGCCTGCAGGGTCAAGAGACCCAGTACTTC
CASSLQGQETQYF
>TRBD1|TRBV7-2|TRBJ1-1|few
TGTGCCAGCAGCTCGGGACAGATGAACACTGAAGCTTTCTTT
CASSSGQMNTEAFF
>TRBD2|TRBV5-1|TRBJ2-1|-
TGCGCCAGCAGCTTGGGCGGGACTAGCGGGAGCGAGTTCTTC
CASSLGGTSGSEFF
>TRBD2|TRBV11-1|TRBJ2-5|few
TGTGCCAGCAGCCAGATAACTAGCGGGAGCGAGACCCAGTACTTC
CASSQITSGSETQYF
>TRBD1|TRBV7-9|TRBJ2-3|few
TGTGCCAGCAGCTCCTCCGGGACAGGGGGAGATACGCAGTATTTT
CASSSSGTGGDTQYF
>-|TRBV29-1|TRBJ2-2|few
TGCAGCGCTAAAAACACCGGGGAGCTGTTTTTT
CSAKNTGELFF
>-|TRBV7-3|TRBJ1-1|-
TGTGCCAGCAGCTTTAGCCGATACACTGAAGCTTTCTTT
CASSFSRYTEAFF
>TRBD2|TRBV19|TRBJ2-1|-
TGTGCCAGTCGGAAGCGGGAGATAAATGAGCAGTTCTTC
CASRKREINEQFF
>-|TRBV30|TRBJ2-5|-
TGTGCCTGGAGGCGGGACAGCATGCGACAAGAGACCCAGTACTTC
CAWRRDSMRQETQYF
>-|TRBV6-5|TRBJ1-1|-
TGTGCCAGCAGCCCGGGTTTGAACACTGAAGCTTTCTTT
CASSPGLNTEAFF
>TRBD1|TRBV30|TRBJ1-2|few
TGTGCCTGGAGGAAAACAGGGGGCAAGGGCTACACCTTC
CAWRKTGGKGYTF
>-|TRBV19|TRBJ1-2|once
TGTGCCAGTAGTATAGGTCTAGGACAAAGGTTTGACTATGGCTACACCTTC
CASSIGLGQRFDYGYTF
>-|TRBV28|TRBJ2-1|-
TGTGCCAGCATATCCGGGGGTAACCCCCTCAATGAGCAGTTCTTC
CASISGGNPLNEQFF
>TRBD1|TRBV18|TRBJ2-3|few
TGTGCCAGCTCATCTGGGACAGGGGCGTTCACGGATACGCAGTATTTT
CASSSGTGAFTDTQYF
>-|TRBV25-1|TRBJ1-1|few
TGTGCCAGCAGTGAAGGGGGCCTAAACACTGAAGCTTTCTTT
CASSEGGLNTEAFF
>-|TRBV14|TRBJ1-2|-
TGTGCCAGCAGCCAGGTGGGTGGAGTCGACTATGGCTACACCTTC
CASSQVGGVDYGYTF
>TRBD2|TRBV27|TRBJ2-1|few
TGTGCCAGCAGGAGAACTAGCGGGAGAACGAATGAGCAGTTCTTC
CASRRTSGRTNEQFF
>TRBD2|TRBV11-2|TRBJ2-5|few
TGTGCCAGCAGCTTGTGGGGACTAGCGGGGGTAGAGACCCAGTACTTC
CASSLWGLAGVETQYF
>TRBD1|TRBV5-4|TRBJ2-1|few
TGTGCCAGCAGCTTGGGCAGGGGGCAGTACAATGAGCAGTTCTTC
CASSLGRGQYNEQFF
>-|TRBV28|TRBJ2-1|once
TGTGCCAGCAGGCTTACGAGCTCCTACAATGAGCAGTTCTTC
CASRLTSSYNEQFF
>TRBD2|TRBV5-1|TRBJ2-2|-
TGCGCCAGCAGCTTTCATGGGACTAGGTTCACCGGGGAGCTGTTTTTT
CASSFHGTRFTGELFF
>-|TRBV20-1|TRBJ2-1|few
TGCAGTGCTATACCCCTAGGCAAGCAGTTCTTC
CSAIPLGKQFF